The present T cell receptor beta chain was sequenced within a study of tissue T cells after allogeneic stem cell transplantation. Study outcomes and limitations: Anatomically similar tissues had similar TCR repertoires within each patient. Few T cell clones were shared across patients, but motif clusters showed tissue-specific shared signatures. Alloreactivity or antigen specificity of tissue TCRs was not determined; some clones might be host cells.

As to this clone: Its antigen is not known. Gene names refer to mouse genes. The read finishes 1 residue shy of the CDR3 end, and the germline J gene is used to complete it.

There are 15 residues in the CDR3. From germline, CDR1 is LGHNA and CDR2 YSYQKL. Trimming stripped 0 bases from V and 1 base from J, with 8 bases between. TCRbeta CDR3 was sequenced at survey depth with template counts. Some clones are missing from TCRdb's copy, which holds only in-frame ones; the method was immunoSEQ multiplex PCR. The table has some 7,800 clones, about 63% seen once. The source material was blood. The TCR sequence derives from a female BALB/c mouse in good health. Strain haplotype at MHC: H2-d. The V gene is TRBV2, the J gene TRBJ2-5; perhaps TRBD2 as D (6 bases). The CDR3 loop reads CASSQDLGDQDTQYF. The part of the CDR3 DNA that was read is TGTGCCAGCAGCCAAGATTTGGGGGACCAAGACACCCAGTAC.